The clone carrying this TCR beta chain turned up a few times. Its antigen remains unidentified. This record belongs to a study of cytomegalovirus exposure and HLA in healthy donors. Donors counted as nominally healthy when sampled, yet unrecorded immune exposures were likely. The study, taken as a whole, reports: Associated with cytomegalovirus, according to the listing, were 150 to 200 TCR beta chains.

Primers for the PCR totalled 60 Vbeta and 13 Jbeta. Under the authors' procedure: In a later analysis, the count reached 82 million or so unique TCR beta chains, with roughly 9.9 million shared. Assay used: immunoSEQ multiplex PCR; TCRdb lists only in-frame clones, some missing. V, J and clone size are taken as reported in that table, and D and trimming were inferred from the DNA itself. The repertoire includes 130,000 or so clones, about 8.6% of them detected once, and 5.5% to 7.5% sits in the top ten. Sequencing used PBMCs. The TCR originated in a woman between 40 and 55 years old in good health and CMV-seropositive.

The CDR3 sequence is CATRTSGANEQFF. CDR3 nucleotide sequence: TGCGCCACCCGGACTAGCGGGGCCAATGAGCAGTTCTTC. This sequence joins TRBV10-2 and TRBJ2-1; 12 nucleotides agree with TRBD2. Germline assignment: CDR1 WSHSY and CDR2 SAAADI. This CDR3 contains 13 residues. Losses at the gene ends were 10 bases for V and 6 bases for J; bases not matched to a gene: 4.